A single sample gave rise to the 29 T cell receptor beta chains below, sequenced in a study of CD8 T cells in ankylosing spondylitis (dated by TCRdb to the late 2010s). The full study reports these points: A TCR beta motif of about 8 highly homologous amino acid variants appeared characteristic of blood from ankylosing spondylitis patients.

The receptor library was made with 5' RACE. Sequenced on an Illumina HiSeq 2500. The public reads were quality trimmed at Q25 with fastp and then assembled into clones with MiXCR by TCRdb, keeping productive beta chains. Each entry is one CDR3 protein sequence, shown with its most common DNA and genes. The sample table lists about 220,000 distinct CDR3 sequences, around 17% of them with a count of one. The ten largest clones take up approximately 40% of the sample. Their specific antigens are unknown. The sample consisted of blood, either unsorted or a sorted T cell fraction (not recorded which). Source of these receptors: a male donor with ankylosing spondylitis.

This clonotype was recorded a few times. V usage is TRBV7-2 and J usage is TRBJ2-7; 8 bases agree with TRBD2. The junction had 13 bases not matched to a gene; V was cut back by 5 bases and J by 7 bases. This CDR3 region has 15 residues. The germline CDR1 and CDR2 sequences are SGHTA and FQGNSA. In DNA form, the CDR3 reads TGTGCCAGCAGCCGCCCTACAGCGGGGGCGGGAGAGCAGTACTTC. Amino acid sequence: CASSRPTAGAGEQYF.

The CDR3 loop reads CASSSTGIRTEAFF. The CDR3 DNA reads TGTGCCAGCAGCTCGACAGGGATACGCACTGAAGCTTTCTTT. The gene calls are TRBV7-9 and TRBJ1-1; 7 nucleotides line up with TRBD1. J gave up 4 bases and V 4 bases, and 6 bases lay outside the gene matches. Germline V gene lookup returns CDR1 SEHNR and CDR2 FQNEAQ (reference sequence). The CDR3 has 14 amino acids.

This clonotype turned up a few times. The chain joins TRBV30 to TRBJ1-2; the D is unclear. The length of the CDR3 is 12 residues. The V end lost 0 bases, the J end lost 10 bases, and 12 bases lay between the germline ends. Germline CDR1 reads GTSNPN; CDR2 reads SVGIG (reference sequence). CDR3 residues: CAWSVARWDYTF. DNA for the CDR3: TGTGCCTGGAGTGTAGCAAGGTGGGACTACACCTTC.

Details on this clonotype: This may be a read error, as it is one base from a much larger clone. The rearrangement joins TRBV28 to TRBJ2-1, with 11 bases aligning to TRBD1. Germline CDR1 is MDHEN and CDR2 is SYDVKM. This CDR3 has 15 residues. DNA for the CDR3: TGTGACAGCGAGTTGGGACAGGGGGTTTACAATGAGCAGTTCTTC. It encodes CDSELGQGVYNEQFF.

The chain has TRBV7-8 and TRBJ2-7; TRBD2 matches 7 bases. The germline CDR1 and CDR2 sequences are SGHVS and FQNEAQ. The CDR3 has 17 amino acids. V shed 2 bases, J shed 0 bases, and the junction held 10 bases outside the gene matches. The CDR3 region has the DNA TGTGCCAGCAGCTTATATGGGTTCGCGGGAGACTCCTACGAGCAGTACTTC. Translating it yields CASSLYGFAGDSYEQYF.

CDR3: CSSGDYNEQFF. CDR3 nucleotide sequence: TGCAGTTCCGGGGATTACAATGAGCAGTTCTTC. The genes are TRBV20-1 and TRBJ2-1; possibly TRBD2 for D (5 bases). The V and J ends lost 8 bases and 4 bases respectively, with 9 bases between them. Germline V gene lookup returns CDR1 DFQATT and CDR2 SNEGSKA (reference sequence). The length of the CDR3 is 11 residues.

J is TRBJ2-1 and V is TRBV5-4, with TRBD2 matching 14 bases. V gave up 0 bases and J gave up 10 bases; unmatched junction bases: 9. The germline CDR1 and CDR2 sequences are SGHNT and YYREEE (reference sequence). The CDR3 totals 17 residues. This CDR3 is CASSLEKGLAGEEEQFF. CDR3 coding DNA: TGTGCCAGCAGCTTGGAGAAGGGACTAGCGGGAGAGGAAGAGCAGTTCTTC.

This clonotype was seen a few times. The chain uses TRBV7-6 and TRBJ2-2; D assignment may be TRBD1 or TRBD2 (7 bases each). CDR3 length equals 15 residues. V gave up 5 bases and J gave up 6 bases, with 16 bases separating them. Germline CDR1 reads SGHVS; CDR2 reads FNYEAQ. The CDR3 spells CASSPSGGGAGELFF. CDR3 coding DNA: TGTGCCAGCAGCCCCTCAGGGGGGGGGGCCGGGGAGCTGTTTTTT.

This clonotype has more than one count but fewer than ten. The chain employs TRBV5-1 and TRBJ2-7; D may match TRBD1 or TRBD2 (5 bases each). This CDR3 region has 14 residues. CDR1 and CDR2 (germline): SGHRS, YFSETQ. Trimming removed 5 bases at V and 4 bases at J, with 16 bases between. The CDR3 spells CASSFRGGGYEQYF. The CDR3 DNA follows: TGCGCCAGCAGTTTTAGGGGCGGAGGTTACGAGCAGTACTTC.

In this sample, this clonotype turned up a few times. This chain uses TRBV12-3 or TRBV12-4 with TRBJ2-1; weak D call: TRBD2 (7 bases). The CDR3 extends over 14 amino acids. V gave up 0 bases and J gave up 6 bases, with 9 bases separating them. The CDR3 region has the DNA TGTGCCAGCAGTTTAGCGGGAGGGGGCAATGAGCAGTTCTTC. It specifies CASSLAGGGNEQFF.

V gene TRBV6-1 combines with J gene TRBJ2-1, with D hard to call. CDR1 is MNHNS and CDR2 is SASEGT in the germline V gene. The CDR3 loop spans 14 amino acids. Trimming cost V 6 bases and J 2 bases, with 11 bases left between them. The CDR3 loop reads CASRPMGTYNEQFF. CDR3 DNA: TGTGCCAGCAGGCCTATGGGGACCTACAATGAGCAGTTCTTC.

The chain recombines TRBV12-3 or TRBV12-4 with TRBJ1-1; 8 bases fit TRBD1. Germline trimming cut 5 bases from V and 5 bases from J; bases unmatched to any gene: 10. This CDR3 has 15 amino acids. The CDR3 DNA sequence: TGTGCCAGCAGTCCAGGACAGGGCTCGGGAACTGAAGCTTTCTTT. Translated, it gives CASSPGQGSGTEAFF.

This clonotype was detected only a few times. The genes are TRBV5-1 and TRBJ2-7; D is unclear. The ends were cut back, 0 bases at V and 4 bases at J, with 14 bases in the middle. The CDR3 is 15 residues long. Germline V lookup: CDR1 SGHRS, CDR2 YFSETQ. The CDR3 coding sequence is TGCGCCAGCAGCTTGGCCGCCAGCGTTTCTTACGAGCAGTACTTC. Translated, it gives CASSLAASVSYEQYF. Full variable domain (remainder filled in from reference TRBV5-1 and TRBJ2-7): KAGVTQTPRYLIKTRGQQVTLSCSPISGHRSVSWYQQTPGQGLQFLFEYFSETQRNKGNFPGRFSGRQFSNSRSEMNVSTLELGDSALYLCASSLAASVSYEQYFGPGTRLTVT.

This clonotype turned up a few times. The chain has TRBV7-2 and TRBJ2-1; D is uncertain. From germline, CDR1 is SGHTA and CDR2 FQGNSA. CDR3 length: 14 residues. Trimming pared 5 bases from V and 0 bases from J, leaving 8 bases between. CDR3 amino acids: CASSPGSSYNEQFF. CDR3 DNA: TGTGCCAGCAGCCCCGGAAGCTCCTACAATGAGCAGTTCTTC. Filled out from reference TRBV7-2 and TRBJ2-1, the complete variable domain reads GAGVSQSPSNKVTEKGKDVELRCDPISGHTALYWYRQSLGQGLEFLIYFQGNSAPDKSGLPSDRFSAERTGGSVSTLTIQRTQQEDSAVYLCASSPGSSYNEQFFGPGTRLTVL.

J is TRBJ2-7 and V is TRBV10-3; TRBD2 matches at 7 bases. J gave up 6 bases and V 0 bases, and 2 bases lay outside the gene matches. The length of the CDR3 is 13 residues. The V gene's germline CDR1 is ENHRY and CDR2 SYGVKD. DNA for the CDR3: TGTGCCATCAGTGAGTCCGGGGGGAGCGAGCAGTACTTC. Encoded protein: CAISESGGSEQYF.

This rearrangement joins TRBV20-1 to TRBJ2-2; TRBD1 matches at 9 bases. The junction had 5 bases not matched to a gene; V was cut back by 0 bases and J by 3 bases. Per germline, CDR1 DFQATT and CDR2 SNEGSKA (reference sequence). The CDR3 is 16 amino acids. The CDR3 DNA reads TGCAGTGCTAGAGACCCGGGACAGGGTCACACCGGGGAGCTGTTTTTT. As protein: CSARDPGQGHTGELFF.

This clonotype was picked up a small number of times. V usage is TRBV9 and J usage is TRBJ2-7; the match to TRBD1 covers 10 bases. The V gene's germline CDR1 is SGDLS and CDR2 YYNGEE. The V segment lost 0 bases and the J segment 4 bases; nucleotides outside the gene matches: 1. The length of the CDR3 is 14 residues. The CDR3 sequence is CASSVEDRGYEQYF. CDR3 nucleotide sequence: TGTGCCAGCAGCGTAGAGGACAGGGGGTACGAGCAGTACTTC. The full variable domain, with the rest looked up from reference TRBV9 and TRBJ2-7, is DSGVTQTPKHLITATGQRVTLRCSPRSGDLSVYWYQQSLDQGLQFLIQYYNGEERAKGNILERFSAQQFPDLHSELNLSSLELGDSALYFCASSVEDRGYEQYFGPGTRLTVT.

This chain uses TRBV2 with TRBJ2-3, with TRBD2 identical over 9 bases. The CDR3 sequence is 17 residues long. Losses at the gene ends were 6 bases for V and 3 bases for J; bases not matched to a gene: 13. The germline V gene has CDR1 SNHLY and CDR2 FYNNEI. CDR3 in DNA: TGTGCCAGCAGGGGGGAAGGTAGCGGGAGATCTACAGATACGCAGTATTTT. Translated, it gives CASRGEGSGRSTDTQYF.

The J gene is TRBJ2-1, the V gene TRBV7-2; 8 positions match TRBD2. The CDR3 length is 15 residues. J gave up 5 bases and V 1 base, and 4 bases lay outside the gene matches. Per the germline V gene, CDR1 is SGHTA and CDR2 is FQGNSA. The CDR3 DNA follows: TGTGCCAGCAGCTTAGATAGCGGGGCCCACAATGAGCAGTTCTTC. It encodes CASSLDSGAHNEQFF. Based on the CDR3 plus reference TRBV7-2 and TRBJ2-1, the full variable domain is GAGVSQSPSNKVTEKGKDVELRCDPISGHTALYWYRQSLGQGLEFLIYFQGNSAPDKSGLPSDRFSAERTGGSVSTLTIQRTQQEDSAVYLCASSLDSGAHNEQFFGPGTRLTVL.

The V and J genes are TRBV28 and TRBJ1-1; D perhaps matches TRBD1 (5 bases). Germline CDR1 is MDHEN and CDR2 is SYDVKM. The CDR3 sequence is 13 residues long. V was pared by 5 bases and J by 6 bases, with 13 bases between. CDR3 amino acids: CASSRGGDAEAFF. In DNA form, the CDR3 reads TGTGCCAGCAGTCGGGGGGGGGACGCTGAAGCTTTCTTT.

This clonotype was recorded a few times. The V gene is TRBV27, the J gene TRBJ1-5; D may be TRBD1 (5 bases). Germline assignment: CDR1 MNHEY and CDR2 SMNVEV (reference sequence). Trimming stripped 6 bases from V and 7 bases from J, with 16 bases between. CDR3 length: 14 amino acids. CDR3: CASRGPGPRQPQHF. The CDR3 coding sequence is TGTGCCAGCAGGGGGCCCGGGCCCCGCCAGCCCCAGCATTTT.

This clonotype was found a few times. The rearrangement links TRBV5-6 to TRBJ2-1; 7 nucleotides line up with TRBD1. The germline V gene has CDR1 SGHDT and CDR2 YYEEEE. This CDR3 is built from 16 residues. Losses at the gene ends were 2 bases for V and 2 bases for J; bases not matched to a gene: 7. The CDR3 nucleotides read TGTGCCAGCAGCTTTACAGGGGTATTGGCCTACAATGAGCAGTTCTTC. Amino acid sequence: CASSFTGVLAYNEQFF.

This clonotype was recorded a few times. The chain uses TRBV4-1 and TRBJ1-2; possible D gene TRBD1, 6 bases. Trimming took 4 bases from V and 0 from J, leaving 18 bases between them. CDR3 length: 17 residues. The V gene's germline CDR1 is MGHRA and CDR2 YSYEKL. Here the CDR3 DNA reads TGCGCCAGCAGCCCCGGAGGAGGTGGGGGCTCTAACTATGGCTACACCTTC. Encoded protein: CASSPGGGGGSNYGYTF.

At least ten counts were recorded for this clonotype. The chain carries TRBV12-3 or TRBV12-4 and TRBJ2-1; 10 nucleotides line up with TRBD2. The junction had 7 bases not matched to a gene; V was cut back by 4 bases and J by 1 base. The CDR3 runs 17 residues. The chain's CDR3 is CASSSGPLAGSYNEQFF. In DNA, the CDR3 is TGTGCCAGCAGTTCCGGCCCACTAGCGGGGTCCTACAATGAGCAGTTCTTC.

This clonotype appeared a single time. A single base separates this from a much larger clone, so it may be a read error. This chain uses TRBV12-3 or TRBV12-4 with TRBJ1-2; perhaps TRBD1 as D (6 bases). The CDR3 totals 17 residues. CDR3 nucleotide sequence: TGCTGTGCTAGAGATTTAGACCGGGGGGCGATAATCTATGGCTACACCTTC. This encodes CCARDLDRGAIIYGYTF.

Only a few counts were recorded for this clonotype. CDR3 protein: CASTPSSGGDTQYF. The CDR3 DNA follows: TGTGCCAGCACCCCATCCTCCGGAGGAGATACGCAGTATTTT. The chain has TRBV12-3 or TRBV12-4 and TRBJ2-3, with a weak D call TRBD2 (5 bases). Trimming shortened V by 7 bases and J by 5 bases, and 16 bases separated the two germline ends. The CDR3 loop spans 14 amino acids.

This chain uses TRBV5-5 with TRBJ2-7; 10 positions agree with TRBD1. V was clipped by 4 bases and J by 5 bases; unmatched bases: 6. This CDR3 has 14 residues. CDR1 and CDR2 from the germline V gene are SGHKS and YYEKEE (reference sequence). In DNA, the CDR3 is TGTGCCAGCAGCCCAGGGGACAGGGGACACGAGCAGTACTTC. Its protein product is CASSPGDRGHEQYF.

The rearrangement uses TRBV20-1 and TRBJ1-2; tentative D call: TRBD1 (5 bases). CDR1 and CDR2 (germline): DFQATT, SNEGSKA (reference sequence). The CDR3 totals 15 residues. Trimming cost V 5 bases and J 4 bases, with 20 bases left between them. The CDR3 sequence is CSALSRDGGSYGYTF. For the CDR3, the DNA is TGCAGTGCTCTATCCCGGGACGGGGGGAGCTATGGCTACACCTTC.

V gene TRBV20-1 combines with J gene TRBJ2-1, with D perhaps TRBD2 (5 bases). The CDR3 covers 13 residues. The germline V and J ends were trimmed by 2 bases and 5 bases, with 10 bases remaining between them. Germline CDR1 and CDR2: DFQATT and SNEGSKA (reference sequence). The DNA for the CDR3 is TGCAGTGCTAGATCACCGAGGGACAATGAGCAGTTCTTC. Translating gives CSARSPRDNEQFF.